This T cell receptor (beta chain) was recorded in a study of blood T cell repertoires in COVID-19 (dated by TCRdb to about 2020). General notes on the study: Collaborator samples came from the United States, Italy and Spain and covered acute and convalescent phases of COVID-19. The prospective study material was composed of cDNA or gDNA derived from T cells, B-cell-depleted T cells, or PBMCs. Deeply sampled blood TCRbeta repertoires from subjects exposed to, actively infected with, or recovered from COVID-19 were included in the dataset. A freely available public database, intended as a resource for researchers studying the immune response to SARS-CoV-2, is where the repertoires were released. The samples were drawn from two sources: the first 160 participants of the ongoing ImmuneRACE study, and fewer than 1,500 subjects contributed by 6 global collaborators. Sample metadata almost always included a de-identified subject ID, COVID-19 status, age in years and sex. Where HLA class I and class II types were available, the types were taken from metadata supplied by the sample provider, not from assay-based typing. Overall study outcomes, separate from this receptor: The quantity of clinical and demographic metadata differed by source and by participant and was supplied without curation.

Including cysteine and phenylalanine, the CDR3 has 15 amino acids. The entry retains the CDR3 DNA only, 45 bases that are in frame from base 1. About this clone: No antigen is known for it. Base qualities are missing; no much larger clone stands one base away.

Participants in the prospective study were enrolled through a virtual design, were aged about 18 to 90 years, and lived in approximately 25 United States geographic areas. In the prospective study, cohorts were assigned on the basis of participant-reported clinical history obtained from a screening survey and a study questionnaire. Recovered participants in ImmuneRACE Cohort 3 were defined by two consecutive negative NP/OP PCR tests, clearance by a healthcare professional, or resolution of symptoms. In the prospective study, whole blood, serum and a nasopharyngeal or oropharyngeal swab were collected from each participant by mobile phlebotomists. Over a roughly 2-month period, participants in the prospective study had the option of providing additional blood draws and questionnaires. Blood samples from the prospective study were shipped frozen or at room temperature prior to DNA extraction. TCRbeta CDR3 regions were amplified from genomic DNA by means of the immunoSEQ Assay, a bias-controlled multiplex PCR. Per the original workflow: The number of nucleated cells in each sample was estimated by amplification of reference gene primers within the assay. To quantify the absolute abundance of each unique TCRbeta CDR3 rearrangement, sequence reads were collapsed and filtered. For each sample, productive Simpson clonality was calculated as the square root of Simpson's diversity index across productive rearrangements. TCRdb mirrors the immuneACCESS table, restricted to in-frame sequences. Some clones are absent from its copies; in checked studies, under half trace to an unresolved V gene, and the reason for the others is unknown. The D gene and trimming were derived from the DNA, and the V and J assignments and clone size from that table. The sample table contains about 180,000 clones; only one count was recorded for 88% of them. Of the sample, 9% to 10% is held by the ten largest clones.

This clonotype originated in a woman aged 18-30 years who had recovered from COVID-19. Sequenced material: PBMCs or T cells enriched from blood (not recorded which). In this chain, TRBV12-2 is recombined with TRBJ2-7; the table calls TRBD2, which could not be checked here. TRBV12-2 is marked as a pseudogene. DNA sequence: TGTGCAAGTCGCGCCCCACTAGCGGACCTCTACGAGCAGTACTTC. The translation is CASRAPLADLYEQYF.